The 19 T cell receptor beta chains in this list originate from one sample, sequenced in a study of shared clonotypes between healthy human individuals. Profiling relied on immunoSEQ multiplex PCR, and the TCRdb table lists in-frame clones only, not all of them. Of 2 million to 2.5 million clones in the sample, over 85% were seen once. The sample was naive CD4+ T cells from PBMCs. Noted subset: CD45RA+ positively selected. Every receptor here comes from a man aged 18 to 30 in good health. Some clones in this sample may be carry-over from other donors' samples.

The rearrangement uses TRBV7-3 and TRBJ2-6; D unresolved. Germline V gene lookup returns CDR1 SGHTA and CDR2 FQGTGA. The CDR3 covers 14 residues. Trimming took 5 bases from V and 0 from J, leaving 5 bases between them. CDR3 nucleotide sequence: TGTGCCAGCAGCCAGTCCTCTGGGGCCAACGTCCTGACTTTC. Translating it yields CASSQSSGANVLTF.

The chain joins TRBV28 to TRBJ2-5; D may be TRBD2 (6 bases). Germline-derived CDR1 and CDR2 are MDHEN and SYDVKM. V was clipped by 3 bases and J by 11 bases, with 19 bases between them. The CDR3 runs to 14 residues. The CDR3 spells CASSFDPSVREQYF. CDR3 DNA: TGTGCCAGCAGTTTTGATCCGTCCGTCCGGGAGCAGTACTTC.

The rearrangement links TRBV5-1 to TRBJ2-7; 7 bases line up with TRBD1. Germline values: CDR1 SGHRS, CDR2 YFSETQ. Trimming cost V 0 bases and J 4 bases; bases outside gene matches: 10. CDR3 length equals 16 residues. CDR3 amino acids: CASSLESRGRRYEQYF. In DNA, the CDR3 is TGCGCCAGCAGCTTGGAATCAAGGGGGCGGCGGTACGAGCAGTACTTC.

The rearrangement joins TRBV28 to TRBJ1-2; TRBD1 matches 7 bases. This CDR3 has 17 residues. Per germline, CDR1 MDHEN and CDR2 SYDVKM. V was clipped by 5 bases and J by 1 base; unmatched bases: 13. The CDR3 region has the DNA TGTGCCAGCAGTATACCAAGGGGGGGGACAGTTAACTATGGCTACACCTTC. Translating gives CASSIPRGGTVNYGYTF.

The chain couples TRBV29-1 to TRBJ2-3; D may match TRBD1 or TRBD2 (5 bases each). The CDR3 spans 14 residues. V lost 7 bases to trimming and J lost 1 base, with 15 bases between them. The germline V gene has CDR1 SQVTM and CDR2 ANQGSEA. The CDR3 DNA follows: TGCAGCGGCCTGGGGGTTTGGGGCACAGATACGCAGTATTTT. Residues: CSGLGVWGTDTQYF.

The rearrangement uses TRBV7-9 and TRBJ2-5; 10 nucleotides align to TRBD2. After removal of 5 bases from V and 8 bases from J, the junction contained 11 bases not matched to a gene. CDR1 and CDR2 (germline): SEHNR, FQNEAQ (reference sequence). This CDR3 contains 15 residues. CDR3: CASSLAPAGGPTQYF. As DNA, the CDR3 is TGTGCCAGCAGCCTCGCCCCAGCGGGAGGGCCAACCCAGTACTTC.

The chain carries TRBV7-9 and TRBJ2-5; TRBD2 is a possible D gene (6 bases). Germline V gene lookup returns CDR1 SEHNR and CDR2 FQNEAQ (reference sequence). The V gene lost 5 bases and the J gene lost 0 bases, with 16 bases spanning the gap. This CDR3 is built from 16 residues. This CDR3 reads CASSPGVPAYQETQYF. In DNA, the CDR3 is TGTGCCAGCAGCCCGGGGGTGCCAGCGTACCAAGAGACCCAGTACTTC.

J is TRBJ1-1 and V is TRBV7-5. TRBV7-5 is a pseudogene segment. The CDR3 is 18 residues long. The CDR3 loop reads CVRSLAIGESPLNTEAFF. The CDR3 DNA is TGTGTCAGAAGCTTAGCTATCGGGGAAAGTCCCCTGAACACTGAAGCTTTCTTT.

A single count supports this clone. The V call is TRBV29-1, the J call TRBJ2-3; tentative D call: TRBD1 (5 bases). The CDR3 extends over 14 amino acids. Trimming cost V 3 bases and J 1 base, with 11 bases left between them. The germline V gene encodes CDR1 SQVTM and CDR2 ANQGSEA. CDR3 loop: CSVEGRQGTDTQYF. CDR3 nucleotide sequence: TGCAGCGTTGAGGGGCGGCAGGGCACAGATACGCAGTATTTT.

The rearrangement links TRBV5-6 to TRBJ2-1; 10 bases agree with TRBD2. Looked up from germline, CDR1 is SGHDT and CDR2 is YYEEEE. Losses at the gene ends were 2 bases for V and 10 bases for J; bases not matched to a gene: 9. This CDR3 is built from 15 residues. CDR3 sequence reads: CASSFSASGGLEQFF. The CDR3 nucleotides are TGTGCCAGCAGCTTTTCGGCTAGCGGGGGATTGGAGCAGTTCTTC. Supplemented by reference TRBV5-6 and TRBJ2-1, the full variable domain reads DAGVTQSPTHLIKTRGQQVTLRCSPKSGHDTVSWYQQALGQGPQFIFQYYEEEERQRGNFPDRFSGHQFPNYSSELNVNALLLGDSALYLCASSFSASGGLEQFFGPGTRLTVL.

This sequence joins TRBV2 and TRBJ1-1; no clear D gene. Germline V gene data show CDR1 as SNHLY and CDR2 as FYNNEI. The CDR3 is made up of 11 amino acids. Trimming pared 9 bases from V and 0 bases from J, leaving 5 bases between. The CDR3 nucleotides are TGTGCCAGTGGGATGAACACTGAAGCTTTCTTT. It is translated as CASGMNTEAFF.

The count of this clone is one. This chain links TRBV28 with TRBJ1-5, with D possibly being TRBD1 (5 bases). The CDR3 runs to 16 residues. V lost 3 bases and J lost 4, with 16 bases in between. Germline CDR1 MDHEN, CDR2 SYDVKM. The CDR3 coding sequence is TGTGCCAGCAGTTTTTATACAGGTACTCTAAATCAGCCCCAGCATTTT. Amino acids: CASSFYTGTLNQPQHF.

J is TRBJ1-1 and V is TRBV5-1, with 7 bases matching TRBD1. J gave up 2 bases and V 3 bases, and 10 bases lay outside the gene matches. Germline V gene sequence: CDR1 SGHRS, CDR2 YFSETQ. The CDR3 consists of 16 residues. The CDR3, as DNA: TGCGCCAGCAGCTCTGCAGGGGGAAACGGAAACACTGAAGCTTTCTTT. This sequence encodes CASSSAGGNGNTEAFF.

V is TRBV5-1 and J is TRBJ2-7, with D perhaps TRBD1 (6 bases). V lost 4 bases, J lost 3 bases, and 17 bases lay in between. This CDR3 contains 15 residues. Germline V CDR1 and CDR2: SGHRS, YFSETQ. The DNA for the CDR3 is TGCGCCAGCAGCCCCCCGGACAGAGCTAACTACGAGCAGTACTTC. It specifies CASSPPDRANYEQYF. Full variable domain (missing parts from reference TRBV5-1 and TRBJ2-7): KAGVTQTPRYLIKTRGQQVTLSCSPISGHRSVSWYQQTPGQGLQFLFEYFSETQRNKGNFPGRFSGRQFSNSRSEMNVSTLELGDSALYLCASSPPDRANYEQYFGPGTRLTVT.

This chain uses TRBV28 with TRBJ1-5, with 11 bases identical to TRBD1. Germline V gives CDR1 MDHEN, CDR2 SYDVKM. The CDR3 extends over 14 amino acids. The V segment lost 7 bases and the J segment 9 bases; nucleotides outside the gene matches: 8. CDR3 nucleotide sequence: TGTGCCAGCACTAAGGACAGGGGGCGCGGGCCCCAGCATTTT. It translates to CASTKDRGRGPQHF.

J is TRBJ2-7 and V is TRBV5-4, with 9 bases matching TRBD1. The germline CDR1 and CDR2 sequences are SGHNT and YYREEE (reference sequence). V was clipped by 4 bases and J by 6 bases; unmatched bases: 5. The CDR3 has 13 residues. CDR3 sequence: CASSETGGREQYF. DNA for the CDR3: TGTGCCAGCAGCGAAACAGGGGGCCGCGAGCAGTACTTC.

A note on this clone: Other DNA sequences in this specimen translate into the identical CDR3. The chain has TRBV2 and TRBJ1-1; D gene unclear. Trimming removed 8 bases at V and 1 base at J, with 11 bases between. From germline, CDR1 is SNHLY and CDR2 FYNNEI. The CDR3 consists of 13 residues. The CDR3 DNA reads as TGTGCCAGCCGGGCGGACGCGAACACTGAAGCTTTCTTT. Translated, it gives CASRADANTEAFF.

The chain recombines TRBV5-5 with TRBJ2-6; no definite D call. The V and J ends lost 2 bases and 1 base respectively, with 10 bases between them. CDR1 and CDR2 from the germline V gene are SGHKS and YYEKEE (reference sequence). This CDR3 has 16 residues. In DNA form, the CDR3 reads TGTGCCAGCAGCTTTCAAATAGTTTCTGGGGCCAACGTCCTGACTTTC. It codes for CASSFQIVSGANVLTF.

A word on this clone: Other nucleotide sequences in the sample specify the same CDR3. The rearrangement uses TRBV7-3 and TRBJ1-2, with D perhaps matching TRBD1 (5 bases). Looked up from germline, CDR1 is SGHTA and CDR2 is FQGTGA. Trimming took 3 bases from V and 3 from J, leaving 5 bases between them. The CDR3 has 12 residues. The DNA for the CDR3 is TGTGCCAGCAGCTTGGGGGACTATGGCTACACCTTC. Protein product: CASSLGDYGYTF.